This T cell receptor (beta chain) was documented in a study of graft-versus-host responses after intestinal transplantation. As concerns this clone: Its antigen is still unknown.

Germline values: CDR1 SGHRS, CDR2 YFSETQ. V was pared by 4 bases and J by 4 bases, with 8 bases of the junction left unmatched. The CDR3 has 16 residues. Points from the study as a whole: Graft-versus-host to host-versus-graft clonal ratios in allografts were high in patients with graft-donor T cell macrochimerism.

Assay used: immunoSEQ multiplex PCR; TCRdb lists only in-frame clones, some missing. The sample gives around 90,000 clones, 85% to 95% of which show up once; around 0.07% is in the top ten. The source material was unstimulated CD8+ T cells sorted from spleen or lymph node cells, sampled before transplant. The source of this sequence is a human donor who was the organ donor for an intestinal transplant. The chain has TRBV5-1 and TRBJ2-1; 10 bases map to TRBD2. CDR3 nucleotide sequence: TGCGCCAGCAGCCCCTCTAGCGGGGGTACTTACAATGAGCAGTTCTTC. Its protein product is CASSPSSGGTYNEQFF. Filled out from reference TRBV5-1 and TRBJ2-1, the complete variable domain reads KAGVTQTPRYLIKTRGQQVTLSCSPISGHRSVSWYQQTPGQGLQFLFEYFSETQRNKGNFPGRFSGRQFSNSRSEMNVSTLELGDSALYLCASSPSSGGTYNEQFFGPGTRLTVL.